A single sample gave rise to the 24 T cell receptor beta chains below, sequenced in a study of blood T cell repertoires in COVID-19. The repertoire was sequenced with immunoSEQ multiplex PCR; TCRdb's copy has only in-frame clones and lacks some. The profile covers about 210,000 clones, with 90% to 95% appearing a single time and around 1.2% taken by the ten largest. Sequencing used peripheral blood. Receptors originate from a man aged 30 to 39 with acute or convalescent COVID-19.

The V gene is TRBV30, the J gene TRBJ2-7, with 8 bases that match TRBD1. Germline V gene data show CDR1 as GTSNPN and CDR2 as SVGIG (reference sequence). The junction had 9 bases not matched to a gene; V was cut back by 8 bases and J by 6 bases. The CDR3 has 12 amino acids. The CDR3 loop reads CASDRGLGEQYF. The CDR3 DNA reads TGTGCCAGTGACAGGGGTTTAGGCGAGCAGTACTTC.

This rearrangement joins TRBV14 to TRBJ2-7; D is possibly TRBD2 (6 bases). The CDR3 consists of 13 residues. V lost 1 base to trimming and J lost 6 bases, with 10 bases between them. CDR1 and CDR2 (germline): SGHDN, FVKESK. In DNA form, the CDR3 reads TGTGCCAGCAGCCAAGCCTTGGGAGGCGAGCAGTACTTC. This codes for CASSQALGGEQYF.

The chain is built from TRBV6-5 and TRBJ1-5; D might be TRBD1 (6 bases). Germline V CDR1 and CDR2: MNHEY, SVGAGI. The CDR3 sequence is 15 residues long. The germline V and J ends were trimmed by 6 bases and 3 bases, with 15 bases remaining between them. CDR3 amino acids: CASRPSYRVNQPQHF. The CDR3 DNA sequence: TGTGCCAGCAGGCCGAGTTACAGGGTCAATCAGCCCCAGCATTTT.

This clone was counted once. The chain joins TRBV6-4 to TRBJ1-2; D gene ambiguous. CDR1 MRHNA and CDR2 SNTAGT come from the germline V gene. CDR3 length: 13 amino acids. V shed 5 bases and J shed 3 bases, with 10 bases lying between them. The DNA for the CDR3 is TGTGCCAGCAGTATGTCAGGCCACTATGGCTACACCTTC. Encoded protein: CASSMSGHYGYTF.

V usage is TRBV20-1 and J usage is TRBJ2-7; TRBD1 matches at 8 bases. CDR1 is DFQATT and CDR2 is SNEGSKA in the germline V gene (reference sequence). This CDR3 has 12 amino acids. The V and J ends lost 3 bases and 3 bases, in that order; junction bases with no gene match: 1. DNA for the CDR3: TGCAGTGCTAGTGACAGGGGCTACGAGCAGTACTTC. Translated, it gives CSASDRGYEQYF.

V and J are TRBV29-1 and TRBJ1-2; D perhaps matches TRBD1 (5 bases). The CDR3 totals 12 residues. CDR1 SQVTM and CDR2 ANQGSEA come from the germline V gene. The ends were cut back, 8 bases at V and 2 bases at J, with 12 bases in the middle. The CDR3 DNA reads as TGCAGCCTCCGGCGGGGGAACTATGGCTACACCTTC. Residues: CSLRRGNYGYTF.

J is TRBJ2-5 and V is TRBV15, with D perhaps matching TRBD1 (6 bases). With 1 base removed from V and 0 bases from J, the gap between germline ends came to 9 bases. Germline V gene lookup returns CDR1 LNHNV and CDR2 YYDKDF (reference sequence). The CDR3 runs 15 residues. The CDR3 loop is CATSRADRYQETQYF. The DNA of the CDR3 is TGTGCCACCAGCAGAGCCGACAGGTACCAAGAGACCCAGTACTTC.

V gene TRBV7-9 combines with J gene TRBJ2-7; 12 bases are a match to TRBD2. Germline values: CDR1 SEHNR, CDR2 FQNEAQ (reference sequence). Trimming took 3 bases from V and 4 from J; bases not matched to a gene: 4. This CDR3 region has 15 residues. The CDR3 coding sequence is TGTGCCAGCAGCTTGACTAGCGGGAGATTATACGAGCAGTACTTC. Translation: CASSLTSGRLYEQYF. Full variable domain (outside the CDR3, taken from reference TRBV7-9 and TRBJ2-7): DTGVSQNPRHKITKRGQNVTFRCDPISEHNRLYWYRQTLGQGPEFLTYFQNEAQLEKSRLLSDRFSAERPKGSFSTLEIQRTEQGDSAMYLCASSLTSGRLYEQYFGPGTRLTVT.

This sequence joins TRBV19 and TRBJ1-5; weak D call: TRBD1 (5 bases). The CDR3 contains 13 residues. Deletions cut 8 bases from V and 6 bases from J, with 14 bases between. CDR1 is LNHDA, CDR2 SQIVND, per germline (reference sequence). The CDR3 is CASLPRVGQPQHF. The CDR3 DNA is TGTGCCAGTTTGCCCAGGGTCGGTCAGCCCCAGCATTTT. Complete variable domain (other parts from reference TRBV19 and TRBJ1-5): DGGITQSPKYLFRKEGQNVTLSCEQNLNHDAMYWYRQDPGQGLRLIYYSQIVNDFQKGDIAEGYSVSREKKESFPLTVTSAQKNPTAFYLCASLPRVGQPQHFGDGTRLSIL.

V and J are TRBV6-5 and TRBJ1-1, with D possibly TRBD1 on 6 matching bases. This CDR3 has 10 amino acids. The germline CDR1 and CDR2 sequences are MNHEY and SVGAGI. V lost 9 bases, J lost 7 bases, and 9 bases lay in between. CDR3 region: CASEGVEAFF. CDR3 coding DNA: TGTGCCAGTGAGGGGGTTGAAGCTTTCTTT.

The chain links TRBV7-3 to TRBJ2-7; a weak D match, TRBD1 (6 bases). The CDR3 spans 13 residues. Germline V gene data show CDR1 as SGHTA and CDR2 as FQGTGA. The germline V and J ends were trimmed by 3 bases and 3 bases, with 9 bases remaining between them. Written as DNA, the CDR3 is TGTGCCAGCAGCTTTCAACAGGGCTACGAGCAGTACTTC. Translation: CASSFQQGYEQYF.

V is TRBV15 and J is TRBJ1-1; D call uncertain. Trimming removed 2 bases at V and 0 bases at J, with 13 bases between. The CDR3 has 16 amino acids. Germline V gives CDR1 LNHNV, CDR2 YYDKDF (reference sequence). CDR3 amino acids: CATSRPRLEVNTEAFF. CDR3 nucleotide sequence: TGTGCCACCAGCAGACCCCGACTGGAGGTGAACACTGAAGCTTTCTTT.

In nucleotides, the CDR3 is TGTGCCAGCAGCCCCGCAGGGACAAACCTATATGGCTACACCTTC. Its protein is CASSPAGTNLYGYTF. The chain carries TRBV7-9 and TRBJ1-2; tentative D call: TRBD1 (6 bases). CDR3 length: 15 residues. Trimming stripped 5 bases from V and 5 bases from J, with 18 bases between. Germline V gives CDR1 SEHNR, CDR2 FQNEAQ (reference sequence).

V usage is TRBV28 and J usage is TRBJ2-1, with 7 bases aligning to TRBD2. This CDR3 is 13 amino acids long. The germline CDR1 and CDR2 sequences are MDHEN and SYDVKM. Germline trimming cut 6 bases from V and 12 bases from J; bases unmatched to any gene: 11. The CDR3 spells CASRSGGSPGQFF. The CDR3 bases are TGTGCCAGCAGGTCCGGGGGGAGTCCCGGGCAGTTCTTC.

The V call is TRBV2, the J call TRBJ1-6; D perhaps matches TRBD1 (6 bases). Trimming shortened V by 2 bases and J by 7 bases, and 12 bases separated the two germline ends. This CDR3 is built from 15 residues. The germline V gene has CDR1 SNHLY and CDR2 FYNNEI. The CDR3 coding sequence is TGTGCCAGCAGTGAACGGACAGCCTCGAATTCACCCCTCCACTTT. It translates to CASSERTASNSPLHF.

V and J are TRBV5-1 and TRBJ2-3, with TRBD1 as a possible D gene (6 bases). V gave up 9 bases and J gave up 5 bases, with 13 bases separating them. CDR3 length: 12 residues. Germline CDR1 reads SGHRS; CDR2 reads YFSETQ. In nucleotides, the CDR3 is TGCGCCACCCGATCAGGGGTAGATACGCAGTATTTT. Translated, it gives CATRSGVDTQYF.

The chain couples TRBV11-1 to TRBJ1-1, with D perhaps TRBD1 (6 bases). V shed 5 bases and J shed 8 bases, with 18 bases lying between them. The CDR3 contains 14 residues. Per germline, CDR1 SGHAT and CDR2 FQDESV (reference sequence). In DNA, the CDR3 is TGTGCCAGCAGCCCCCCCCAAATTGGGGGCGAAGCTTTCTTT. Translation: CASSPPQIGGEAFF.

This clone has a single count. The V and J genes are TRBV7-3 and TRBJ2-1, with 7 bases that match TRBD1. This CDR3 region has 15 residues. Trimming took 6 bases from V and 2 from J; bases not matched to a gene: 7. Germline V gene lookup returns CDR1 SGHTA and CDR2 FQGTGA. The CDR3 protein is CASSRTGQPYNEQFF. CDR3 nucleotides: TGTGCCAGCAGTCGAACGGGACAGCCCTACAATGAGCAGTTCTTC. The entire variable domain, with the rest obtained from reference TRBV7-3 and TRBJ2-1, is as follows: GAGVSQTPSNKVTEKGKYVELRCDPISGHTALYWYRQSLGQGPEFLIYFQGTGAADDSGLPNDRFFAVRPEGSVSTLKIQRTERGDSAVYLCASSRTGQPYNEQFFGPGTRLTVL.

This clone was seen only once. This CDR3 reads CASSLRYEQYF. CDR3 coding DNA: TGTGCCAGCAGCCTCAGATACGAGCAGTACTTC. V and J are TRBV3-1 (or the pseudogene TRBV3-2) and TRBJ2-7; D remains ambiguous. Per germline, CDR1 LGHDT and CDR2 YNNKEL (reference sequence). The CDR3 is 11 residues long. Trimming left V 4 bases short and J 4 bases short, with 5 bases between.

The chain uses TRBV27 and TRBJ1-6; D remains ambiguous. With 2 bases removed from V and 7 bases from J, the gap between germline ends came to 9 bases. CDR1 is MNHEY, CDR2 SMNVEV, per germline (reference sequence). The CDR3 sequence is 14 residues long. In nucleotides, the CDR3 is TGTGCCAGCAGTTTACGGCAGGAAAATTCACCCCTCCACTTT. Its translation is CASSLRQENSPLHF.

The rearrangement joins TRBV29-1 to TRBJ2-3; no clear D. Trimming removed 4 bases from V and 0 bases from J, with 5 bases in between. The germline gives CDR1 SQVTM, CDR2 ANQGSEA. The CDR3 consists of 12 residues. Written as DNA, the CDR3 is TGCAGCGTTGTGCGTAGCACAGATACGCAGTATTTT. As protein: CSVVRSTDTQYF.

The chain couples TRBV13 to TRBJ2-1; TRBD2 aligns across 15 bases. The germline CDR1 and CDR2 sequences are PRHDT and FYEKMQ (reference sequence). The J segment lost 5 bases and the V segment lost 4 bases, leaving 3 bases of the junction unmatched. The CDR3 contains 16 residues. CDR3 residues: CASSWGLAGGNNEQFF. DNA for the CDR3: TGTGCCAGCAGCTGGGGACTAGCGGGGGGCAACAATGAGCAGTTCTTC.

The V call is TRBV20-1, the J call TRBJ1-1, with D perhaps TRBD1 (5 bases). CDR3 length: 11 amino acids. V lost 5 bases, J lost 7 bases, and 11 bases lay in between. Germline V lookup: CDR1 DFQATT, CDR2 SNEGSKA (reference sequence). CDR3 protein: CSARSGVEAFF. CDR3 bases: TGCAGTGCTCGATCGGGGGTTGAAGCTTTCTTT.

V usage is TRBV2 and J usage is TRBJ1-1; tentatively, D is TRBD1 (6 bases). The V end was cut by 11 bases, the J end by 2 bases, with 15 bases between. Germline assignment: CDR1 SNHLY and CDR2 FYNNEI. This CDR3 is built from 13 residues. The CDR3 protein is CASKGQINTEAFF. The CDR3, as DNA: TGTGCCTCGAAAGGACAGATAAACACTGAAGCTTTCTTT.